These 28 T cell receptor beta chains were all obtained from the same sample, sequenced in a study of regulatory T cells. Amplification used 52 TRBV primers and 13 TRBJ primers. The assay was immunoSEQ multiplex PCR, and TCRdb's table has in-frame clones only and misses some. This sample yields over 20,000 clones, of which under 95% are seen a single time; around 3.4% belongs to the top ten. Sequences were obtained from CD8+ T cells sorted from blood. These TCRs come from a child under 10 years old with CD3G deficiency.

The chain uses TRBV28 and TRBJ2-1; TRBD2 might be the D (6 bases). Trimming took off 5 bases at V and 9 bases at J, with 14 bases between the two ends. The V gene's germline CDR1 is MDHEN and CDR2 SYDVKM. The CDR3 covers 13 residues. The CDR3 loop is CASSHRGSTEQFF. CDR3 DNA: TGTGCCAGCAGTCATCGGGGGTCAACTGAGCAGTTCTTC.

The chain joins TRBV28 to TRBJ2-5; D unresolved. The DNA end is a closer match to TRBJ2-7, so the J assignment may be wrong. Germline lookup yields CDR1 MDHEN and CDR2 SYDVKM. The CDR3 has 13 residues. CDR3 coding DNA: TGTGCCAGCAGCCTAACCCTGTCCTACGAGCAGTACTTC. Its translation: CASSLTLSYEQYF.

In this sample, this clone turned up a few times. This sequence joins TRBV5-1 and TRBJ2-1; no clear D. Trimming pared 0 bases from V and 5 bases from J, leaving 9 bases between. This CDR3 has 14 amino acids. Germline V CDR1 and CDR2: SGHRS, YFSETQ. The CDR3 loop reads CASSLGLVNNEQFF. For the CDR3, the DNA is TGCGCCAGCAGCTTGGGTCTAGTGAACAATGAGCAGTTCTTC.

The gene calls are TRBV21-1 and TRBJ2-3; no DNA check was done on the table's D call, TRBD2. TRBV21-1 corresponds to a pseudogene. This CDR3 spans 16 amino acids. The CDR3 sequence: CASSKRLAGDTDTQYF. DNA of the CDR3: TGTGCCAGCAGCAAAAGGCTAGCGGGAGACACAGATACGCAGTATTTT.

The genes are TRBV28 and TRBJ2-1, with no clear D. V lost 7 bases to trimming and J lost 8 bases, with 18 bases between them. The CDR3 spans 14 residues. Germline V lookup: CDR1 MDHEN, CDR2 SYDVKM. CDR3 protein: CASTPIPGWDEQFF. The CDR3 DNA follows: TGTGCCAGCACTCCCATTCCCGGATGGGATGAGCAGTTCTTC.

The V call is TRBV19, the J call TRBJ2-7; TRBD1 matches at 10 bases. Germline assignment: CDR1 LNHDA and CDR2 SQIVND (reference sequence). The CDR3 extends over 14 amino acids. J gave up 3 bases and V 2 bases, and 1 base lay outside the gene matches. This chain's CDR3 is CASSIRTGGYEQYF. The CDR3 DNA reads TGTGCCAGTAGTATACGGACAGGGGGCTACGAGCAGTACTTC.

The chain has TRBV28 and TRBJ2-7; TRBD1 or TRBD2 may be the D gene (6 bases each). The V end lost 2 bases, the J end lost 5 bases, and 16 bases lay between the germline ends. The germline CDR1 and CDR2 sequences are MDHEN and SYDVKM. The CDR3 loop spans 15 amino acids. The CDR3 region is CASSLRGVDSNEQYF. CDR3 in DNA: TGTGCCAGCAGTTTAAGGGGGGTGGACAGTAACGAGCAGTACTTC.

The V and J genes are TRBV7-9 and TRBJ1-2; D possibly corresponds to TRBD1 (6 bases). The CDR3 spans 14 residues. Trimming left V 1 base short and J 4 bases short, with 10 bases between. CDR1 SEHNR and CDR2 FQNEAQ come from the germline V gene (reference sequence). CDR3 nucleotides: TGTGCCAGCAGCTTAGGACCGGGGGCCTATGGCTACACCTTC. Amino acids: CASSLGPGAYGYTF.

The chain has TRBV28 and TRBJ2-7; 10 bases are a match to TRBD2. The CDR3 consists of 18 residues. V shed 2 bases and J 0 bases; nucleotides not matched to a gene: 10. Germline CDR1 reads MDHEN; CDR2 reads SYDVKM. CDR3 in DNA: TGTGCCAGCAGTTTAGCCCACGGACTAGCGGAGAGCTCCTACGAGCAGTACTTC. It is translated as CASSLAHGLAESSYEQYF.

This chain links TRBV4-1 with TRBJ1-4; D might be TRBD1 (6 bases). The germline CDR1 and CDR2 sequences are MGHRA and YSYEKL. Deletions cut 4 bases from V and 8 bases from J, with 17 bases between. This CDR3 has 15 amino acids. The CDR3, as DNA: TGCGCCAGCAGCCTCCGGCCAGGGGAAGGGGAAAAACTGTTTTTT. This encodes CASSLRPGEGEKLFF.

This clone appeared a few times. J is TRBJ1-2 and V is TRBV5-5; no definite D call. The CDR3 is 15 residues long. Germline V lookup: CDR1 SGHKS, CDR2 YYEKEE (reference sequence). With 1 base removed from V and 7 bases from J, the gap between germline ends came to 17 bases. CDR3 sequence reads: CASSLFGSAFGGYTF. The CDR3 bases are TGTGCCAGCAGCTTGTTTGGGAGCGCCTTTGGTGGCTACACCTTC. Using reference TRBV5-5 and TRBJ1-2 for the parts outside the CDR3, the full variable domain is DAGVTQSPTHLIKTRGQQVTLRCSPISGHKSVSWYQQVLGQGPQFIFQYYEKEERGRGNFPDRFSARQFPNYSSELNVNALLLGDSALYLCASSLFGSAFGGYTFGSGTRLTVV.

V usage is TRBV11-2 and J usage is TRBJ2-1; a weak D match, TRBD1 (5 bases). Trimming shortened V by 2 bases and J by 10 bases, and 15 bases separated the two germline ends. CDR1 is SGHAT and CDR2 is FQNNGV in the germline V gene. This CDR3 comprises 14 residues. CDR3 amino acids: CASSLNIDSVEQFF. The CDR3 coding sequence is TGTGCCAGCAGCTTAAACATCGACAGTGTCGAGCAGTTCTTC.

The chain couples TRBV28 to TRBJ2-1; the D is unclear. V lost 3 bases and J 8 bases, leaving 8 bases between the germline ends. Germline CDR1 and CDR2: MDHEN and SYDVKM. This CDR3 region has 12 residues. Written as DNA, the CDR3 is TGTGCCAGCAGTTTTGAAGCCGATGAGCAGTTCTTC. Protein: CASSFEADEQFF.

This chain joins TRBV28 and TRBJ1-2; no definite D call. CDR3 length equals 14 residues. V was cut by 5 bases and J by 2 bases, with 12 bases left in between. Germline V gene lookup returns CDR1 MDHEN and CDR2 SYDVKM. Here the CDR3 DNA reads TGTGCCAGCAGTAAAAACGGGAGGAACTATGGCTACACCTTC. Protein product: CASSKNGRNYGYTF.

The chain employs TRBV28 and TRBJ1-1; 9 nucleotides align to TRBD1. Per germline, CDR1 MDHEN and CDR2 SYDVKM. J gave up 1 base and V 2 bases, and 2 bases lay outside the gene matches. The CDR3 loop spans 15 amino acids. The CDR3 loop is CASSLRDRENTEAFF. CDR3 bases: TGTGCCAGCAGTTTAAGGGACAGGGAGAACACTGAAGCTTTCTTT.

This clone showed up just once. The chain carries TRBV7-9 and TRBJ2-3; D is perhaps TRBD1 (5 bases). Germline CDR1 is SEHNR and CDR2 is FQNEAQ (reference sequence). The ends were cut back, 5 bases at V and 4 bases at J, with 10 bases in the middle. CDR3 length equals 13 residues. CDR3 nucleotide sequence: TGTGCCAGCAGCCTCATAGGGGCAGATACGCAGTATTTT. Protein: CASSLIGADTQYF.

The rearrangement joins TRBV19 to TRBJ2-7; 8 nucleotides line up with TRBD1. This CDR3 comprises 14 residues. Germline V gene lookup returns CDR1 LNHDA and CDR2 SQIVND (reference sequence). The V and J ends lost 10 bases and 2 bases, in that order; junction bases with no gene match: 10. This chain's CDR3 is CATSPGTGTYEQYF. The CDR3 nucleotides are TGTGCCACCTCCCCTGGGACAGGTACCTACGAGCAGTACTTC. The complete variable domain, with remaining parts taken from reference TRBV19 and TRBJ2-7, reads DGGITQSPKYLFRKEGQNVTLSCEQNLNHDAMYWYRQDPGQGLRLIYYSQIVNDFQKGDIAEGYSVSREKKESFPLTVTSAQKNPTAFYLCATSPGTGTYEQYFGPGTRLTVT.

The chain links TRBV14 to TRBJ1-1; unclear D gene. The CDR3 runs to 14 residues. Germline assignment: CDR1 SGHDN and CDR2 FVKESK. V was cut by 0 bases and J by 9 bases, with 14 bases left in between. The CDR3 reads CASSQDSRLRKAFF. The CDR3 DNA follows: TGTGCCAGCAGCCAAGATAGCAGGCTACGGAAAGCTTTCTTT.

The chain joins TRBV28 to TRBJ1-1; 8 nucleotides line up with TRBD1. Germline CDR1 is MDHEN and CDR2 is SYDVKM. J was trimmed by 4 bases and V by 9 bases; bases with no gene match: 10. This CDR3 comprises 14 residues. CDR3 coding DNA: TGTGCCAGTCTTCAGGGGGCGGGTAGCACTGAAGCTTTCTTT. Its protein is CASLQGAGSTEAFF.

This chain's CDR3 is CASSPYPLDEQFF. In DNA form, the CDR3 reads TGTGCCAGCAGTCCCTACCCCCTGGATGAGCAGTTCTTC. The rearrangement joins TRBV28 to TRBJ2-1; no firm D call. Germline CDR1 MDHEN, CDR2 SYDVKM. CDR3 size: 13 residues. V was trimmed by 5 bases and J by 8 bases, leaving 13 bases between them.

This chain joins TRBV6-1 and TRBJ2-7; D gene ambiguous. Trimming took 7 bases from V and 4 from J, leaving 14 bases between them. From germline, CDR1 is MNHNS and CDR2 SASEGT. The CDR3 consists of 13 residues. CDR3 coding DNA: TGTGCCAGCATTAGTGGGCCTCGGTACGAGCAGTACTTC. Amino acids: CASISGPRYEQYF.

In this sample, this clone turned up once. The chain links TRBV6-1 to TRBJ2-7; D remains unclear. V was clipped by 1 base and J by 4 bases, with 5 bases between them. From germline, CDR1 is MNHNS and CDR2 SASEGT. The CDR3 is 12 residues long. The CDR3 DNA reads TGTGCCAGCAGTGAAGGACCTTACGAGCAGTACTTC. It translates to CASSEGPYEQYF.

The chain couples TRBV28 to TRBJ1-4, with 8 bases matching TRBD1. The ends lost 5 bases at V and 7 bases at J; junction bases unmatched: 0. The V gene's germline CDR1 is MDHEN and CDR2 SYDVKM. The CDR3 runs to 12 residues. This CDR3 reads CASSQGAEKLFF. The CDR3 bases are TGTGCCAGCAGTCAGGGGGCTGAAAAACTGTTTTTT.

DNA of the CDR3: TGTGCCAGCAGCGCACTAGCGGGAGTGTTGGAGACCCAGTACTTC. Translation: CASSALAGVLETQYF. J is TRBJ2-5 and V is TRBV28, with 11 bases that match TRBD2. After removal of 6 bases from V and 5 bases from J, the junction contained 8 bases not matched to a gene. From germline, CDR1 is MDHEN and CDR2 SYDVKM. There are 15 residues in the CDR3.

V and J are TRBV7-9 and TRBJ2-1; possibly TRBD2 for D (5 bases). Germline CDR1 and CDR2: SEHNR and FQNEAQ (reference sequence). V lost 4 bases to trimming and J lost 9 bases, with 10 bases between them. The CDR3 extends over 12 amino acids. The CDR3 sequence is CASSSLRGEQFF. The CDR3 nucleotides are TGTGCCAGCAGCTCTCTCCGGGGTGAGCAGTTCTTC.

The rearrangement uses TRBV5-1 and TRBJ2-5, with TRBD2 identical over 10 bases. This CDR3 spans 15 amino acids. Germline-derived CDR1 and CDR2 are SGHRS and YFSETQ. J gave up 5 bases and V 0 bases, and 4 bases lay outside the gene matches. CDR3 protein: CASSLASAGGETQYF. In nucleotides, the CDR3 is TGCGCCAGCAGCTTGGCATCAGCGGGGGGGGAGACCCAGTACTTC.

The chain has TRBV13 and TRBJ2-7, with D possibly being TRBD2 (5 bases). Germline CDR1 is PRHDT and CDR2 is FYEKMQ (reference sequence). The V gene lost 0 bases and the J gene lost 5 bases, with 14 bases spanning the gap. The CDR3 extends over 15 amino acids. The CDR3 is CASSLGRGPGNEQYF. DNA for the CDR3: TGTGCCAGCAGCTTAGGCCGCGGTCCGGGGAACGAGCAGTACTTC. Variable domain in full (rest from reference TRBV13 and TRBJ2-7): AAGVIQSPRHLIKEKRETATLKCYPIPRHDTVYWYQQGPGQDPQFLISFYEKMQSDKGSIPDRFSAQQFSDYHSELNMSSLELGDSALYFCASSLGRGPGNEQYFGPGTRLTVT.

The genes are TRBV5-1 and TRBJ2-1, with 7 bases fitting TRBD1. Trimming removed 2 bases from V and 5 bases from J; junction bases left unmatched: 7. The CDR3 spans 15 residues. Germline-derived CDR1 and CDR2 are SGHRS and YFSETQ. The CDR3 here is CASSFGTGEDNEQFF. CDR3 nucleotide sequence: TGCGCCAGCAGCTTCGGTACAGGGGAAGACAATGAGCAGTTCTTC.